Listed below are T cell receptor beta chains from one sample, sequenced in a study of vaccination and CD4 T cells after COVID-19. TCRdb passed the PCR reads through MiXCR, listing each CDR3 protein once. The sample carries some 19,000 distinct CDR3 sequences, around 41% recorded once. What these receptors recognize is not known. The sample comprised cultured CD4+ T cells from blood. The source of these receptors is a human donor with COVID-19. Both conserved end residues are part of each CDR3. A D gene is named only where the DNA matches it firmly. Expanded clones are given a class, and other clones once, few, many or no size at all.

j_gene: TRBJ1-6
v_gene: TRBV19
d_gene: .
abundance: .
CDR3aa: CASSRDQGGSYNSPLHF
CDR3nt: TGTGCCAGTAGTCGGGATCAGGGAGGGTCCTATAATTCACCCCTCCACTTT

j_gene: TRBJ1-1
v_gene: TRBV20-1
d_gene: .
abundance: .
CDR3aa: CSARAEGGTEAFF
CDR3nt: TGCAGTGCTAGAGCGGAAGGTGGGACTGAAGCTTTCTTT

j_gene: TRBJ1-1
v_gene: TRBV7-2
d_gene: .
abundance: .
CDR3aa: CASSLAPGKGTEAFF
CDR3nt: TGTGCCAGCAGCTTAGCTCCAGGGAAGGGGACTGAAGCTTTCTTT

j_gene: TRBJ1-6
v_gene: TRBV20-1
d_gene: TRBD1
abundance: few
CDR3aa: CSSGQGASYNSPLHF
CDR3nt: TGCAGTTCGGGACAGGGGGCCTCCTATAATTCACCCCTCCACTTT

j_gene: TRBJ2-3
v_gene: TRBV11-3
d_gene: TRBD1
abundance: .
CDR3aa: CASSLFTGGVTDTQYF
CDR3nt: TGTGCCAGCAGCTTATTTACAGGGGGCGTTACAGATACGCAGTATTTT

j_gene: TRBJ2-7
v_gene: TRBV11-3
d_gene: .
abundance: .
CDR3aa: CASSLAGGLTYEQYF
CDR3nt: TGTGCCAGCAGCTTAGCGGGGGGCCTCACCTACGAGCAGTACTTC

j_gene: TRBJ1-5
v_gene: TRBV6-1
d_gene: TRBD1
abundance: .
CDR3aa: CASNDRENQPQHF
CDR3nt: TGTGCCAGCAATGACAGGGAAAATCAGCCCCAGCATTTT

j_gene: TRBJ2-7
v_gene: TRBV7-2
d_gene: .
abundance: .
CDR3aa: CASSLVFTSYEQYF
CDR3nt: TGTGCCAGCAGCTTAGTTTTCACCTCCTACGAGCAGTACTTC

j_gene: TRBJ2-2
v_gene: TRBV20-1
d_gene: .
abundance: few
CDR3aa: CSAKPKPTGELFF
CDR3nt: TGCAGTGCTAAACCCAAGCCCACCGGGGAGCTGTTTTTT

j_gene: TRBJ1-5
v_gene: TRBV19
d_gene: .
abundance: few
CDR3aa: CASSHGGGLGNQPQHF
CDR3nt: TGTGCCAGTAGCCACGGGGGAGGATTGGGCAATCAGCCCCAGCATTTT

j_gene: TRBJ2-3
v_gene: TRBV11-2
d_gene: TRBD1
abundance: .
CDR3aa: CASSPTLDLQGAYTQYF
CDR3nt: TGTGCCAGCAGCCCCACGTTAGATCTCCAGGGGGCATATACGCAGTATTTT

j_gene: TRBJ1-4
v_gene: TRBV5-1
d_gene: .
abundance: .
CDR3aa: CASRPDRINEKLFF
CDR3nt: TGCGCCAGCAGGCCAGACAGAATTAATGAAAAACTGTTTTTT

j_gene: TRBJ1-5
v_gene: TRBV10-3
d_gene: .
abundance: few
CDR3aa: CAISQTNQPQHF
CDR3nt: TGTGCCATCTCCCAAACTAATCAGCCCCAGCATTTT

j_gene: TRBJ1-5
v_gene: TRBV7-2
d_gene: .
abundance: .
CDR3aa: CASSPTGLGNQPQHF
CDR3nt: TGTGCCAGCAGCCCTACAGGGTTGGGCAATCAGCCCCAGCATTTT

j_gene: TRBJ1-1
v_gene: TRBV20-1
d_gene: .
abundance: few
CDR3aa: CSARSFQGWMNTEAFF
CDR3nt: TGCAGTGCTAGAAGTTTTCAGGGCTGGATGAACACTGAAGCTTTCTTT

j_gene: TRBJ2-3
v_gene: TRBV7-9
d_gene: TRBD2
abundance: few
CDR3aa: CASTSGGSTDTQYF
CDR3nt: TGTGCCAGCACCTCGGGGGGGAGCACAGATACGCAGTATTTT

j_gene: TRBJ2-7
v_gene: TRBV6-2/TRBV6-3
d_gene: TRBD2
abundance: .
CDR3aa: CASSYSTSVAEQYF
CDR3nt: TGTGCCAGCAGTTACTCCACTAGCGTCGCCGAGCAGTACTTC

j_gene: TRBJ2-2
v_gene: TRBV7-9
d_gene: .
abundance: .
CDR3aa: CASSRSTGELFF
CDR3nt: TGTGCCAGCAGCCGCAGCACCGGGGAGCTGTTTTTT

j_gene: TRBJ1-6
v_gene: TRBV29-1
d_gene: .
abundance: .
CDR3aa: CSVADGNSPLHF
CDR3nt: TGCAGCGTTGCCGATGGTAATTCACCCCTCCACTTT

j_gene: TRBJ2-7
v_gene: TRBV20-1
d_gene: .
abundance: .
CDR3aa: CSAPIGTQTYEQYF
CDR3nt: TGCAGTGCTCCCATAGGGACACAAACCTACGAGCAGTACTTC

j_gene: TRBJ2-5
v_gene: TRBV5-1
d_gene: TRBD2
abundance: .
CDR3aa: CASSWEGRGATRFSETQYF
CDR3nt: TGCGCCAGCAGCTGGGAGGGACGCGGGGCGACCAGATTTAGTGAGACCCAGTACTTC

j_gene: TRBJ2-3
v_gene: TRBV20-1
d_gene: TRBD2
abundance: .
CDR3aa: CSAEVPLAGGKDTQYF
CDR3nt: TGCAGTGCCGAGGTCCCTCTCGCGGGGGGCAAAGATACGCAGTATTTT

j_gene: TRBJ2-1
v_gene: TRBV28
d_gene: .
abundance: .
CDR3aa: CASSPVEKAYNEQFF
CDR3nt: TGTGCCAGCAGTCCCGTCGAGAAGGCCTACAATGAGCAGTTCTTC

j_gene: TRBJ1-1
v_gene: TRBV6-2/TRBV6-3
d_gene: .
abundance: few
CDR3aa: CASGGVNLPYTEAFF
CDR3nt: TGTGCCAGCGGGGGCGTCAACCTCCCATACACTGAAGCTTTCTTT

j_gene: TRBJ1-4
v_gene: TRBV19
d_gene: .
abundance: once
CDR3aa: CASSWRNNEKLFF
CDR3nt: TGTGCCAGTAGTTGGAGGAATAATGAAAAACTGTTTTTT

j_gene: TRBJ1-2
v_gene: TRBV5-6
d_gene: TRBD1
abundance: .
CDR3aa: CASTEGQWVYGYTF
CDR3nt: TGTGCCAGCACCGAGGGACAGTGGGTCTATGGCTACACCTTC

j_gene: TRBJ2-3
v_gene: TRBV21-1
d_gene: .
abundance: .
CDR3aa: CASSKGHRPDTQYF
CDR3nt: TGTGCCAGCAGCAAAGGGCACCGGCCAGATACGCAGTATTTT

j_gene: TRBJ1-6
v_gene: TRBV11-2
d_gene: TRBD1
abundance: .
CDR3aa: CASSVRWQGDNSPLHF
CDR3nt: TGTGCCAGCAGCGTCCGGTGGCAGGGGGATAATTCACCCCTCCACTTT

j_gene: TRBJ2-3
v_gene: TRBV10-3
d_gene: .
abundance: .
CDR3aa: CAISPISSGTDTQYF
CDR3nt: TGTGCCATCAGTCCGATATCTTCGGGTACAGATACGCAGTATTTT

j_gene: TRBJ2-2
v_gene: TRBV30
d_gene: .
abundance: .
CDR3aa: CAYTGNPGTGELFF
CDR3nt: TGTGCCTACACAGGGAACCCGGGCACCGGGGAGCTGTTTTTT

j_gene: TRBJ1-1
v_gene: TRBV20-1
d_gene: .
abundance: .
CDR3aa: CSAGVGDTEAFF
CDR3nt: TGCAGTGCTGGAGTGGGGGACACTGAAGCTTTCTTT

j_gene: TRBJ2-5
v_gene: TRBV9
d_gene: .
abundance: .
CDR3aa: CASSVGIQETQYF
CDR3nt: TGTGCCAGCAGCGTAGGGATTCAAGAGACCCAGTACTTC

j_gene: TRBJ1-2
v_gene: TRBV6-1
d_gene: .
abundance: few
CDR3aa: CASSNAQWGYTF
CDR3nt: TGTGCCAGCAGTAACGCCCAGTGGGGCTACACCTTC

j_gene: TRBJ1-2
v_gene: TRBV29-1
d_gene: .
abundance: .
CDR3aa: CSAGLEHYGYTF
CDR3nt: TGCAGCGCCGGGTTGGAACACTATGGCTACACCTTC

j_gene: TRBJ2-1
v_gene: TRBV24-1
d_gene: .
abundance: few
CDR3aa: CAGHHPRGSRANEQFF
CDR3nt: TGTGCCGGCCACCACCCTAGGGGAAGCAGGGCCAATGAGCAGTTCTTC

j_gene: TRBJ2-7
v_gene: TRBV6-1
d_gene: TRBD1
abundance: .
CDR3aa: CASIRTGTSYEQYF
CDR3nt: TGTGCCAGCATAAGGACAGGAACATCCTACGAGCAGTACTTC

j_gene: TRBJ2-5
v_gene: TRBV6-2/TRBV6-3
d_gene: .
abundance: .
CDR3aa: CASSPLPGRVVKETQYF
CDR3nt: TGTGCCAGCAGTCCCCTCCCGGGACGGGTCGTAAAAGAGACCCAGTACTTC

j_gene: TRBJ1-1
v_gene: TRBV19
d_gene: .
abundance: few
CDR3aa: CASSPRGVNTEAFF
CDR3nt: TGTGCCAGTAGCCCTCGGGGAGTCAACACTGAAGCTTTCTTT

j_gene: TRBJ2-5
v_gene: TRBV2
d_gene: .
abundance: few
CDR3aa: CASSDGGGTPATQYF
CDR3nt: TGTGCCAGCAGTGATGGCGGAGGCACCCCCGCGACCCAGTACTTC

j_gene: TRBJ2-3
v_gene: TRBV12-3/TRBV12-4
d_gene: TRBD1
abundance: .
CDR3aa: CASSRDRSTDTQYF
CDR3nt: TGTGCCAGCAGCCGGGACAGAAGCACAGATACGCAGTATTTT

j_gene: TRBJ1-3
v_gene: TRBV6-1
d_gene: .
abundance: .
CDR3aa: CASRGGGDDSGNTIYF
CDR3nt: TGTGCCAGCAGAGGAGGGGGGGATGACTCTGGAAACACCATATATTTT

j_gene: TRBJ1-5
v_gene: TRBV2
d_gene: TRBD1
abundance: .
CDR3aa: CASRPDRVGQPQHF
CDR3nt: TGTGCCAGCAGGCCAGACAGGGTGGGGCAGCCCCAGCATTTT

j_gene: TRBJ2-2
v_gene: TRBV11-2
d_gene: TRBD2
abundance: .
CDR3aa: CASSSMISGGALAGELFF
CDR3nt: TGTGCCAGCAGCTCAATGATTAGCGGGGGGGCTTTGGCCGGGGAGCTGTTTTTT

j_gene: TRBJ1-4
v_gene: TRBV6-1
d_gene: .
abundance: few
CDR3aa: CAILVTKSEKLFF
CDR3nt: TGTGCCATCCTAGTGACCAAGAGTGAAAAACTGTTTTTT

j_gene: TRBJ1-1
v_gene: TRBV7-9
d_gene: .
abundance: .
CDR3aa: CASIPGVDTEAFF
CDR3nt: TGTGCCAGCATCCCCGGGGTGGACACTGAAGCTTTCTTT

j_gene: TRBJ2-1
v_gene: TRBV28
d_gene: .
abundance: once
CDR3aa: CASSKLPSEQFF
CDR3nt: TGTGCCAGCAGCAAATTACCCTCGGAGCAGTTCTTC

j_gene: TRBJ2-4
v_gene: TRBV11-2
d_gene: .
abundance: .
CDR3aa: CASSLDRKNIQYF
CDR3nt: TGTGCCAGCAGCTTAGACAGAAAAAACATTCAGTACTTC

j_gene: TRBJ1-1
v_gene: TRBV7-2
d_gene: .
abundance: large
CDR3aa: CASSFGQMNTEAFF
CDR3nt: TGTGCCAGCAGCTTCGGGCAGATGAACACTGAAGCTTTCTTT

j_gene: TRBJ2-1
v_gene: TRBV7-8
d_gene: TRBD2
abundance: few
CDR3aa: CASFISGGASEQFF
CDR3nt: TGTGCCAGCTTCATTAGCGGGGGGGCATCCGAGCAGTTCTTC

j_gene: TRBJ2-3
v_gene: TRBV18
d_gene: TRBD2
abundance: .
CDR3aa: CASSPGLAGGPDTQYF
CDR3nt: TGTGCCAGCTCACCGGGACTAGCGGGGGGGCCAGATACGCAGTATTTT

j_gene: TRBJ1-2
v_gene: TRBV29-1
d_gene: .
abundance: .
CDR3aa: CSVEGTHSNYGYTF
CDR3nt: TGCAGCGTTGAAGGGACACACTCAAACTATGGCTACACCTTC

j_gene: TRBJ1-1
v_gene: TRBV11-3
d_gene: .
abundance: few
CDR3aa: CASSYPMVGNTEAFF
CDR3nt: TGTGCCAGCAGCTACCCCATGGTTGGGAACACTGAAGCTTTCTTT

j_gene: TRBJ2-3
v_gene: TRBV10-2
d_gene: TRBD1
abundance: few
CDR3aa: CASGQGADTQYF
CDR3nt: TGCGCCAGCGGACAGGGGGCAGATACGCAGTATTTT